These T cell receptor beta chains were read from a single sample in a study of T cells after yellow fever vaccination. Via MiXCR, TCRdb re-called the 5' RACE reads, giving one row per CDR3 protein. The data contain around 310,000 distinct CDR3 sequences, about 4% of them singletons. The source was PBMCs, collected 5 days after the yellow fever booster vaccination. Every receptor here comes from a young man who received the YFV17D yellow fever vaccine. Both conserved end residues are part of each CDR3. Fields, in order: D gene, J gene, clone size, V gene, CDR3 protein, CDR3 DNA. The D gene is left open where the match is weak. Only part of the rows carry a size: once, few, many, or a class if the clone is expanded.

d_call: .
j_call: TRBJ2-1
clone_size: .
v_call: TRBV7-3
cdr3_aa: CASSLSPVDNEQFF
cdr3_nt: TGTGCCAGCAGCTTATCCCCTGTGGACAATGAGCAGTTCTTC

d_call: .
j_call: TRBJ1-4
clone_size: .
v_call: TRBV4-1
cdr3_aa: CASSQERQYYEKLFF
cdr3_nt: TGCGCCAGCAGCCAAGAGCGACAGTATTATGAAAAACTGTTTTTT

d_call: .
j_call: TRBJ2-5
clone_size: many
v_call: TRBV20-1
cdr3_aa: CSAIKTGRETQYF
cdr3_nt: TGCAGTGCTATCAAGACAGGTCGGGAGACCCAGTACTTC

d_call: .
j_call: TRBJ2-7
clone_size: few
v_call: TRBV11-2
cdr3_aa: CASSWGRGGGARLLDEQYF
cdr3_nt: TGTGCCAGCAGCTGGGGTCGAGGGGGGGGCGCGAGGCTGTTGGACGAGCAGTACTTC

d_call: .
j_call: TRBJ1-2
clone_size: few
v_call: TRBV5-1
cdr3_aa: CASSQLNYGYTF
cdr3_nt: TGCGCCAGCAGCCAGCTGAACTATGGCTACACCTTC

d_call: .
j_call: TRBJ1-2
clone_size: .
v_call: TRBV6-2/TRBV6-3
cdr3_aa: CASSYGGSRYGYTF
cdr3_nt: TGTGCCAGCAGTTACGGGGGAAGTCGTTATGGCTACACCTTC

d_call: .
j_call: TRBJ2-3
clone_size: few
v_call: TRBV4-1
cdr3_aa: CASSQDTTLVVTDTQYF
cdr3_nt: TGCGCCAGCAGCCAAGATACAACCCTAGTCGTAACAGATACGCAGTATTTT

d_call: .
j_call: TRBJ1-4
clone_size: few
v_call: TRBV27
cdr3_aa: CASNYRSGVNEKLFF
cdr3_nt: TGTGCCAGCAATTACAGGTCAGGGGTCAATGAAAAACTGTTTTTT

d_call: .
j_call: TRBJ2-3
clone_size: few
v_call: TRBV3-1
cdr3_aa: CASSQDSGERGGPYF
cdr3_nt: TGTGCCAGCAGCCAAGATTCGGGTGAACGGGGAGGTCCGTATTTT

d_call: .
j_call: TRBJ1-1
clone_size: many
v_call: TRBV6-4
cdr3_aa: CASSDPENTEAFF
cdr3_nt: TGTGCCAGCAGTGACCCCGAAAACACTGAAGCTTTCTTT

d_call: .
j_call: TRBJ2-1
clone_size: .
v_call: TRBV6-5
cdr3_aa: CASSYSGVLYNEQFF
cdr3_nt: TGTGCCAGCAGTTACTCGGGGGTTTTATACAATGAGCAGTTCTTC

d_call: .
j_call: TRBJ2-1
clone_size: many
v_call: TRBV4-3
cdr3_aa: CASSPSRGNEQFF
cdr3_nt: TGCGCCAGCAGCCCCTCGCGGGGCAATGAGCAGTTCTTC

d_call: .
j_call: TRBJ2-7
clone_size: few
v_call: TRBV7-6
cdr3_aa: CASSLDLGEQYF
cdr3_nt: TGTGCCAGCAGTCTAGATCTGGGCGAGCAGTACTTC

d_call: TRBD2
j_call: TRBJ2-3
clone_size: .
v_call: TRBV7-2
cdr3_aa: CASSLAPSGGQDTQYF
cdr3_nt: TGTGCCAGCAGCTTAGCCCCTAGCGGGGGGCAAGATACGCAGTATTTT

d_call: .
j_call: TRBJ2-1
clone_size: few
v_call: TRBV6-1
cdr3_aa: CASSGPGRGSYNEQFF
cdr3_nt: TGTGCCAGCAGCGGTCCCGGTCGTGGCTCCTACAATGAGCAGTTCTTC

d_call: TRBD1
j_call: TRBJ2-5
clone_size: many
v_call: TRBV6-5
cdr3_aa: CASSPLGGLKTQYF
cdr3_nt: TGTGCCAGCAGTCCCCTAGGGGGCTTGAAGACCCAGTACTTC

d_call: TRBD1
j_call: TRBJ1-2
clone_size: few
v_call: TRBV29-1
cdr3_aa: CSVAGGPNYGYTF
cdr3_nt: TGCAGCGTTGCAGGGGGCCCTAACTATGGCTACACCTTC

d_call: TRBD1
j_call: TRBJ2-2
clone_size: few
v_call: TRBV11-3
cdr3_aa: CASSLLGQANTGELFF
cdr3_nt: TGTGCCAGCAGCTTACTGGGACAGGCGAACACCGGGGAGCTGTTTTTT

d_call: .
j_call: TRBJ1-4
clone_size: .
v_call: TRBV20-1
cdr3_aa: CSARDAGAVNEKLFF
cdr3_nt: TGCAGTGCTAGAGATGCGGGGGCGGTAAATGAAAAACTGTTTTTT

d_call: TRBD1
j_call: TRBJ1-1
clone_size: .
v_call: TRBV7-2
cdr3_aa: CASSETGAEAFF
cdr3_nt: TGTGCCAGCAGCGAAACAGGGGCTGAAGCTTTCTTT

d_call: TRBD2
j_call: TRBJ2-5
clone_size: .
v_call: TRBV4-1
cdr3_aa: CASSRIAGQETQYF
cdr3_nt: TGCGCCAGCAGCCGAATAGCGGGGCAAGAGACCCAGTACTTC

d_call: .
j_call: TRBJ1-3
clone_size: .
v_call: TRBV20-1
cdr3_aa: CSARVGLKHSGNTIYF
cdr3_nt: TGCAGTGCTAGAGTTGGCCTCAAACACTCTGGAAACACCATATATTTT

d_call: .
j_call: TRBJ1-1
clone_size: .
v_call: TRBV9
cdr3_aa: CASSVVHTEAFF
cdr3_nt: TGTGCCAGCAGCGTAGTTCACACTGAAGCTTTCTTT

d_call: TRBD2
j_call: TRBJ2-3
clone_size: few
v_call: TRBV5-4
cdr3_aa: CASSFTSGGAGDTQYF
cdr3_nt: TGTGCCAGCAGCTTTACTAGCGGGGGGGCCGGGGATACGCAGTATTTT

d_call: TRBD1
j_call: TRBJ2-7
clone_size: .
v_call: TRBV7-6
cdr3_aa: CASSLERDRASEQYF
cdr3_nt: TGTGCCAGCAGCTTAGAGAGGGACAGGGCTTCGGAGCAGTACTTC

d_call: .
j_call: TRBJ1-6
clone_size: many
v_call: TRBV20-1
cdr3_aa: CSATAGDLSPLHF
cdr3_nt: TGCAGTGCTACTGCAGGGGACTTGTCACCCCTCCACTTT

d_call: .
j_call: TRBJ2-7
clone_size: many
v_call: TRBV20-1
cdr3_aa: CSARDARAGDEQYF
cdr3_nt: TGCAGTGCTAGAGATGCCAGGGCTGGCGACGAGCAGTACTTC

d_call: .
j_call: TRBJ1-1
clone_size: many
v_call: TRBV7-8
cdr3_aa: CASSLILGNTEAFF
cdr3_nt: TGTGCCAGCAGCTTAATATTAGGGAACACTGAAGCTTTCTTT

d_call: .
j_call: TRBJ2-1
clone_size: few
v_call: TRBV10-3
cdr3_aa: CAIRVVSAYRDEQFF
cdr3_nt: TGTGCCATCAGGGTGGTATCCGCGTATCGCGATGAGCAGTTCTTC

d_call: .
j_call: TRBJ2-2
clone_size: few
v_call: TRBV12-3/TRBV12-4
cdr3_aa: CASIDTGELFF
cdr3_nt: TGTGCCAGCATTGACACCGGGGAGCTGTTTTTT

d_call: .
j_call: TRBJ2-3
clone_size: .
v_call: TRBV7-8
cdr3_aa: CASSLASSSRTDTQYF
cdr3_nt: TGTGCCAGCAGCTTGGCTAGCTCTTCCCGCACAGATACGCAGTATTTT

d_call: .
j_call: TRBJ2-1
clone_size: many
v_call: TRBV7-2
cdr3_aa: CASSFRWGPSNEQFF
cdr3_nt: TGTGCCAGCAGCTTCCGGTGGGGGCCCTCCAATGAGCAGTTCTTC

d_call: .
j_call: TRBJ1-5
clone_size: .
v_call: TRBV4-3
cdr3_aa: CASSKERYDQPQHF
cdr3_nt: TGCGCCAGCAGCAAGGAAAGGTACGATCAGCCCCAGCATTTT

d_call: .
j_call: TRBJ1-2
clone_size: few
v_call: TRBV6-6
cdr3_aa: CASSYFLSNYGYTF
cdr3_nt: TGTGCCAGCAGTTACTTTTTAAGTAACTATGGCTACACCTTC

d_call: TRBD2
j_call: TRBJ2-7
clone_size: many
v_call: TRBV6-5
cdr3_aa: CASRSPGGSSYEQYF
cdr3_nt: TGTGCCAGCAGGTCCCCCGGGGGGAGCTCCTACGAGCAGTACTTC

d_call: .
j_call: TRBJ2-5
clone_size: many
v_call: TRBV5-1
cdr3_aa: CASSPDAGNQETQYF
cdr3_nt: TGCGCCAGCAGCCCCGACGCGGGAAACCAAGAGACCCAGTACTTC

d_call: .
j_call: TRBJ1-2
clone_size: few
v_call: TRBV20-1
cdr3_aa: CSARDRRGQYYGYTF
cdr3_nt: TGCAGTGCTAGAGACCGAAGAGGACAGTACTATGGCTACACCTTC

d_call: .
j_call: TRBJ2-3
clone_size: many
v_call: TRBV7-2
cdr3_aa: CASSLPLITDTQYF
cdr3_nt: TGTGCCAGCAGCTTACCCCTCATCACAGATACGCAGTATTTT

d_call: .
j_call: TRBJ2-4
clone_size: many
v_call: TRBV29-1
cdr3_aa: CSGTGTENIQYF
cdr3_nt: TGCAGCGGGACCGGGACCGAAAACATTCAGTACTTC

d_call: TRBD1
j_call: TRBJ2-6
clone_size: few
v_call: TRBV18
cdr3_aa: CASSPGQGQSGANVLTF
cdr3_nt: TGTGCCAGCTCACCGGGACAGGGTCAATCTGGGGCCAACGTCCTGACTTTC

d_call: .
j_call: TRBJ2-7
clone_size: .
v_call: TRBV12-3/TRBV12-4
cdr3_aa: CASRGTGTVTYEQYF
cdr3_nt: TGTGCCAGCAGAGGGACCGGGACGGTGACCTACGAGCAGTACTTC

d_call: .
j_call: TRBJ1-1
clone_size: few
v_call: TRBV6-2/TRBV6-3
cdr3_aa: CASSFGDWGLNTEAFF
cdr3_nt: TGTGCCAGCAGCTTCGGTGATTGGGGTTTGAACACTGAAGCTTTCTTT

d_call: TRBD1
j_call: TRBJ2-3
clone_size: .
v_call: TRBV3-1
cdr3_aa: CASSPRTGTTDTQYF
cdr3_nt: TGTGCCAGCAGCCCTCGGACAGGGACCACAGATACGCAGTATTTT

d_call: TRBD1
j_call: TRBJ2-3
clone_size: few
v_call: TRBV5-5
cdr3_aa: CASSSSGTGWTDTQYF
cdr3_nt: TGTGCCAGCAGCTCCTCCGGGACAGGGTGGACAGATACGCAGTATTTT

d_call: .
j_call: TRBJ2-3
clone_size: .
v_call: TRBV7-3
cdr3_aa: CASSLKPRDGDTQYF
cdr3_nt: TGTGCCAGCAGCTTAAAGCCCAGGGACGGAGATACGCAGTATTTT

d_call: .
j_call: TRBJ2-2
clone_size: many
v_call: TRBV9
cdr3_aa: CASSVGGDTGELFF
cdr3_nt: TGTGCCAGCAGCGTAGGAGGGGACACCGGGGAGCTGTTTTTT

d_call: .
j_call: TRBJ2-1
clone_size: many
v_call: TRBV19
cdr3_aa: CASSQGLLGWGEQFF
cdr3_nt: TGTGCCAGTAGTCAAGGACTCCTGGGGTGGGGAGAGCAGTTCTTC

d_call: .
j_call: TRBJ1-2
clone_size: many
v_call: TRBV7-2
cdr3_aa: CASSPRRDAGYTF
cdr3_nt: TGTGCCAGCAGCCCCCGGCGTGACGCGGGCTACACCTTC

d_call: .
j_call: TRBJ1-1
clone_size: few
v_call: TRBV7-9
cdr3_aa: CASSLTSQKTEAFF
cdr3_nt: TGTGCCAGCAGCTTAACCAGCCAGAAGACTGAAGCTTTCTTT

d_call: .
j_call: TRBJ1-1
clone_size: many
v_call: TRBV10-3
cdr3_aa: CAILPPGNTEAFF
cdr3_nt: TGTGCCATCCTCCCTCCGGGCAACACTGAAGCTTTCTTT

d_call: .
j_call: TRBJ2-5
clone_size: few
v_call: TRBV15
cdr3_aa: CATSRKYSILETQYF
cdr3_nt: TGTGCCACCAGCAGGAAGTACTCAATCCTAGAGACCCAGTACTTC

d_call: .
j_call: TRBJ1-4
clone_size: .
v_call: TRBV7-2
cdr3_aa: CASSLSRSATNEKLFF
cdr3_nt: TGTGCCAGCAGCTTAAGTCGAAGTGCAACTAATGAAAAACTGTTTTTT

d_call: .
j_call: TRBJ2-3
clone_size: .
v_call: TRBV20-1
cdr3_aa: CSAQAGPLTDTQYF
cdr3_nt: TGCAGTGCTCAAGCAGGGCCTCTCACAGATACGCAGTATTTT

d_call: .
j_call: TRBJ2-6
clone_size: .
v_call: TRBV20-1
cdr3_aa: CSVDGRSSGANVLTF
cdr3_nt: TGCAGTGTAGACGGACGGAGCTCTGGGGCCAACGTCCTGACTTTC

d_call: TRBD2
j_call: TRBJ2-3
clone_size: .
v_call: TRBV6-5
cdr3_aa: CASSRFSGRGTDTQYF
cdr3_nt: TGTGCCAGCAGTCGGTTTAGCGGGCGAGGCACAGATACGCAGTATTTT